Listed below are T cell receptor beta chains from one sample, sequenced in a study of cytomegalovirus exposure and HLA in healthy donors. Some clones are missing from TCRdb's copy, which holds only in-frame ones; the method was immunoSEQ multiplex PCR. In the table there are about 190,000 clones, roughly 74% of which are singletons. Sequencing used PBMCs. These receptors originate from a woman in her twenties or thirties in good health and CMV-seropositive. Both conserved end residues are part of each CDR3. Fields, in order: V gene, J gene, D gene, clone size, CDR3 protein, CDR3 DNA. D genes are given only for firm matches. The size field is filled for only some rows; it gives once, few, many or a size class.

>TRBV28|TRBJ2-2|TRBD1|.
CASRTYRDRGTGELFF
TGTGCCAGCAGAACCTACCGGGACAGGGGGACCGGGGAGCTGTTTTTT
>TRBV6-5|TRBJ2-1|.|once
CASNYSSEQFF
TGTGCCAGCAATTACTCGAGTGAGCAGTTCTTC
>TRBV2|TRBJ1-5|.|.
CASRQIVNSNQPQHF
TGTGCCAGCAGACAGATCGTCAATAGCAATCAGCCCCAGCATTTT
>TRBV10-3|TRBJ1-5|.|.
CAISPGVNQPQHF
TGTGCCATCAGTCCAGGGGTCAATCAGCCCCAGCATTTT
>TRBV10-3|TRBJ2-1|.|.
CATHPRGSNNEQFF
TGTGCCACCCACCCCCGAGGTAGTAACAATGAGCAGTTCTTC
>TRBV27|TRBJ2-7|.|.
CASSLAGPYEQYF
TGTGCCAGCAGCCTAGCTGGGCCCTACGAGCAGTACTTC
>TRBV7-2|TRBJ1-5|TRBD1|.
CASSSGQGWQPQHF
TGTGCCAGCAGCTCCGGACAGGGGTGGCAGCCCCAGCATTTT
>TRBV27|TRBJ1-1|.|.
CASKSRQLNTEAFF
TGTGCCAGCAAATCCCGACAGCTGAACACTGAAGCTTTCTTT
>TRBV6-5|TRBJ2-7|.|.
CASSYSGQGSYEQYF
TGTGCCAGCAGTTACTCGGGGCAGGGGTCCTACGAGCAGTACTTC
>TRBV10-2|TRBJ2-5|TRBD2|few
CASSELAGEGQETQYF
TGCGCCAGCAGTGAACTAGCGGGAGAAGGACAAGAGACCCAGTACTTC
>TRBV6-1|TRBJ1-5|TRBD1|.
CASSGQGNNQPQHF
TGTGCCAGCAGCGGACAGGGAAACAATCAGCCCCAGCATTTT
>TRBV6-5|TRBJ2-7|.|.
CASSGLGDGAEQYF
TGTGCCAGCAGTGGACTCGGAGATGGCGCCGAGCAGTACTTC
>TRBV6-4|TRBJ2-1|.|.
CASSDSWRARYNEQFF
TGTGCCAGCAGTGACTCTTGGCGGGCCCGATACAATGAGCAGTTCTTC
>TRBV7-2|TRBJ2-3|.|.
CASSSFPGTSTDTQYF
TGTGCCAGCAGCTCGTTTCCTGGGACTAGCACAGATACGCAGTATTTT
>TRBV19|TRBJ1-3|.|.
CASSTSGGTGNTIYF
TGTGCCAGTAGCACATCGGGGGGAACTGGAAACACCATATATTTT
>TRBV7-9|TRBJ2-7|TRBD1|once
CASTRTGGTSAYEQYF
TGTGCCAGCACCCGGACAGGGGGAACCTCTGCCTACGAGCAGTACTTC
>TRBV21-1|TRBJ2-6|.|.
CASSKIGRGKAGANVLTF
TGTGCCAGCAGCAAAATTGGGCGAGGGAAGGCTGGGGCCAACGTCCTGACTTTC
>TRBV7-9|TRBJ2-1|.|.
CASSFAPSTGEQFF
TGTGCCAGCAGCTTTGCTCCCTCTACGGGTGAGCAGTTCTTC
>TRBV23-1|TRBJ1-2|TRBD1|.
CASSPPALDRSYGYTF
TGCGCCAGCAGTCCGCCGGCTTTGGACAGGTCCTATGGCTACACCTTC
>TRBV7-2|TRBJ2-7|.|.
CATRQPGGLEQYF
TGTGCCACACGACAACCCGGGGGGCTTGAGCAGTACTTC
>TRBV10-3|TRBJ1-2|.|.
CAITLFYGYTF
TGTGCCATCACCTTGTTCTATGGCTACACCTTC
>TRBV6-1|TRBJ2-3|TRBD2|.
CASSYGTTVTDTQYF
TGTGCCAGCAGCTACGGGACTACGGTTACAGATACGCAGTATTTT
>TRBV5-6|TRBJ1-5|TRBD1|few
CASSRDSGNQPQHF
TGTGCCAGCAGCAGGGACAGCGGCAATCAGCCCCAGCATTTT
>TRBV15|TRBJ2-2|TRBD2|.
CATSEGGGGNAPGILFF
TGTGCCACCAGCGAGGGCGGCGGGGGGAACGCCCCGGGGATCCTGTTTTTT
>TRBV19|TRBJ2-1|.|.
CASTPIFGSHNEQFF
TGTGCCAGTACACCCATCTTCGGGAGCCACAATGAGCAGTTCTTC
>TRBV6-1|TRBJ1-1|.|.
CASRYSDRNTEAFF
TGTGCCAGCCGCTACTCGGACAGGAACACTGAAGCTTTCTTT
>TRBV29-1|TRBJ1-2|TRBD1|.
CSVMDRDINYGYTF
TGCAGCGTCATGGACAGGGACATCAACTATGGCTACACCTTC
>TRBV15|TRBJ2-2|TRBD2|.
CATSLDPGAGAGELFF
TGTGCCACCAGCCTAGACCCGGGAGCGGGGGCCGGGGAGCTGTTTTTT
>TRBV4-3|TRBJ2-7|.|few
CASSQDGGFEQYF
TGCGCCAGCAGCCAAGATGGAGGGTTCGAGCAGTACTTC
>TRBV6-5|TRBJ1-3|.|.
CASAPEGAVGNTIYF
TGTGCCAGCGCCCCGGAAGGGGCAGTCGGAAACACCATATATTTT
>TRBV6-6|TRBJ2-5|.|.
CASNQGAETQYF
TGTGCCAGCAACCAAGGGGCGGAGACCCAGTACTTC
>TRBV5-1|TRBJ1-2|.|few
CASSVTGSNYGYTF
TGCGCCAGCAGCGTGACAGGCAGCAACTATGGCTACACCTTC
>TRBV6-5|TRBJ1-5|.|.
CASRGREQPQHF
TGTGCCAGCAGAGGTCGGGAGCAGCCCCAGCATTTT
>TRBV14|TRBJ2-7|.|.
CASSFTGILYEQYF
TGTGCCAGCAGCTTCACAGGGATTTTATACGAGCAGTACTTC
>TRBV11-2|TRBJ2-7|TRBD1|.
CASGTDYEQYF
TGTGCCAGTGGGACAGACTACGAGCAGTACTTC
>TRBV6-5|TRBJ2-7|TRBD1|.
CASSRPGQATGEQYF
TGTGCCAGCAGCCGTCCGGGACAGGCTACGGGCGAGCAGTACTTC
>TRBV4-2|TRBJ2-1|TRBD2|once
CASSPTSGGAYNEQFF
TGTGCCAGCAGCCCAACTAGCGGCGGTGCGTACAATGAGCAGTTCTTC
>TRBV27|TRBJ1-2|TRBD1|few
CASSFSRQGALGYTF
TGTGCCAGCAGTTTTTCCCGACAGGGGGCGTTAGGCTACACCTTC
>TRBV19|TRBJ1-1|TRBD1|.
CASGTQGLRAFF
TGTGCCAGTGGGACACAGGGGCTGAGGGCTTTCTTT
>TRBV5-1|TRBJ2-1|.|.
CASSSTLEKMYNEQFF
TGCGCCAGCAGCTCTACCCTAGAGAAGATGTACAATGAGCAGTTCTTC
>TRBV28|TRBJ2-3|TRBD2|.
CASSLSGTTDTQYF
TGTGCCAGCAGTTTAAGCGGGACTACAGATACGCAGTATTTT
>TRBV7-9|TRBJ2-3|TRBD1|few
CASSLAGTGGAVNTQYF
TGTGCCAGCAGCTTAGCAGGGACAGGGGGCGCGGTAAATACGCAGTATTTT
>TRBV5-1|TRBJ2-3|TRBD1|few
CASMNTGVDTQYF
TGCGCCAGCATGAACACAGGGGTAGATACGCAGTATTTT
>TRBV5-1|TRBJ2-7|.|few
CASSSLAESYEQYF
TGCGCCAGCAGCTCTTTAGCGGAGTCCTACGAGCAGTACTTC
>TRBV2|TRBJ2-5|TRBD1|.
CASSRDREETQYF
TGTGCCAGCAGTCGTGACAGGGAAGAGACCCAGTACTTC
>TRBV5-1|TRBJ2-7|TRBD2|.
CASSLAGAPREQYF
TGCGCCAGCAGTTTAGCGGGGGCCCCTCGGGAGCAGTACTTC
>TRBV28|TRBJ1-5|TRBD1|few
CASSASQGAYNQPQHF
TGTGCCAGCAGTGCCTCCCAGGGGGCATACAATCAGCCCCAGCATTTT
>TRBV4-3|TRBJ2-6|.|few
CASSRPGASGANVLTF
TGCGCCAGCAGCCGACCAGGCGCCTCTGGGGCCAACGTCCTGACTTTC
>TRBV6-1|TRBJ2-1|TRBD1|.
CASHPPRQGINEQFF
TGTGCCAGCCACCCACCGAGACAGGGTATCAATGAGCAGTTCTTC
>TRBV6-5|TRBJ2-7|TRBD1|.
CASRSPGQGSYEQYF
TGTGCCAGCAGGTCTCCGGGACAGGGCTCTTACGAGCAGTACTTC